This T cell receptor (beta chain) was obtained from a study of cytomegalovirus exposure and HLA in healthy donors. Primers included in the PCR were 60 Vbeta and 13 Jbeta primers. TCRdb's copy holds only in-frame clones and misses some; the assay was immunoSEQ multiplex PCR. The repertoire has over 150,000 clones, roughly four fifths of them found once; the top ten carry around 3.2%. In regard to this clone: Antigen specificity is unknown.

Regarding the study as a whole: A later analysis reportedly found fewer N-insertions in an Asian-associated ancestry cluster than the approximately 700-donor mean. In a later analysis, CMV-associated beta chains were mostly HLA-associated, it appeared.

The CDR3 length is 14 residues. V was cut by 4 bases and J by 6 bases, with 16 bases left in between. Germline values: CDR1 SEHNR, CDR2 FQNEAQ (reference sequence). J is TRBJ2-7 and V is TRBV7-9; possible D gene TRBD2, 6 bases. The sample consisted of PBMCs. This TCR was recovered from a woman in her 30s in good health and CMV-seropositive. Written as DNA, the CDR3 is TGTGCCAGCAGCTCACCCGGGGCTAGCGCCGAGCAGTACTTC. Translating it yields CASSSPGASAEQYF.